Each of the 6 T cell receptor beta chains below was sequenced from the same sample in a study of shared clonotypes between healthy human individuals. Profiled with immunoSEQ multiplex PCR; TCRdb holds only in-frame clones, not every one. Among roughly 450,000 clones listed, less than 85% were seen once. Sequenced sample: PBMCs. All receptors derive from a woman aged 40 to 50 in good health. Some clones in this sample may be carry-over from other donors' samples.

The chain combines TRBV19 with TRBJ2-1, with TRBD2 identical over 9 bases. CDR1 and CDR2 (germline): LNHDA, SQIVND (reference sequence). Unmatched junction bases numbered 13, after V lost 6 bases and J lost 1 base. The CDR3 consists of 18 residues. The CDR3 DNA sequence: TGTGCCAGTAGATCCCCGGGGGTAGCGGGAGAATCCTACAATGAGCAGTTCTTC. Its protein is CASRSPGVAGESYNEQFF.

The chain links TRBV11-3 to TRBJ2-1, with D possibly matching TRBD2 (5 bases). CDR1 SGHNT and CDR2 YENEEA come from the germline V gene. Trimming removed 2 bases from V and 7 bases from J, with 9 bases in between. The CDR3 has 13 amino acids. CDR3 protein: CASSLLSGNEQFF. The CDR3 DNA reads as TGTGCCAGCAGCTTACTGTCGGGGAATGAGCAGTTCTTC.

The chain recombines TRBV7-5 with TRBJ1-5; the table's TRBD1 call for D was not verified on the DNA. TRBV7-5 is labeled a pseudogene. The CDR3 loop spans 17 amino acids. The CDR3 coding sequence is TGTGCCAGAAGCCACGATCCGGGACAGGTGAAAAATCAGCCCCAGCATTTT. Translated, it gives CARSHDPGQVKNQPQHF.

The CDR3 region has the DNA TGTGCCAGCAGCTTAGGCGAATTTGGGTACGAGCAGTACTTC. This encodes CASSLGEFGYEQYF. This chain uses TRBV7-6 with TRBJ2-7, with no clear D. V was pared by 1 base and J by 4 bases, with 11 bases between. Germline V gene sequence: CDR1 SGHVS, CDR2 FNYEAQ. This CDR3 has 14 residues.

The V gene is TRBV6-4, the J gene TRBJ2-2, with TRBD2 matching over 7 bases. The CDR3 spans 15 residues. V lost 5 bases and J lost 0; bases outside the gene matches: 3. CDR1 and CDR2 from the germline V gene are MRHNA and SNTAGT. The CDR3 spells CASSPLASNTGELFF. The CDR3 DNA follows: TGTGCCAGCAGTCCACTAGCGTCGAACACCGGGGAGCTGTTTTTT.

This clone was detected once. The chain couples TRBV5-8 to TRBJ1-4, with 7 bases that match TRBD1. Trimming cost V 3 bases and J 7 bases; bases outside gene matches: 3. Per the germline V gene, CDR1 is SGHTS and CDR2 is YDEGEE. The CDR3 spans 13 residues. CDR3 amino acids: CASSYRGGEKLFF. The DNA for the CDR3 is TGTGCCAGCAGCTACAGGGGAGGTGAAAAACTGTTTTTT.